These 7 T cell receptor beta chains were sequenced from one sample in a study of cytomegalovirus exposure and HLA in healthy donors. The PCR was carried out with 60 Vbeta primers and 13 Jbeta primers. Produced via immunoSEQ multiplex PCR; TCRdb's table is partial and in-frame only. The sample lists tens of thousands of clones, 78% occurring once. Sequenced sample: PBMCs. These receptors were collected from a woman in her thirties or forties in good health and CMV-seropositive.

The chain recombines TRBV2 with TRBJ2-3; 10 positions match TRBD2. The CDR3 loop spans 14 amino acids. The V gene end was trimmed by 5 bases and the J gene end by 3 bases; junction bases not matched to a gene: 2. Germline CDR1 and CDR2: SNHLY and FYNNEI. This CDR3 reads CASSKGLATDTQYF. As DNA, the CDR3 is TGTGCCAGCAGTAAGGGACTAGCGACAGATACGCAGTATTTT. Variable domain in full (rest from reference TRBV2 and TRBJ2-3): EPEVTQTPSHQVTQMGQEVILRCVPISNHLYFYWYRQILGQKVEFLVSFYNNEISEKSEIFDDQFSVERPDGSNFTLKIRSTKLEDSAMYFCASSKGLATDTQYFGPGTRLTVL.

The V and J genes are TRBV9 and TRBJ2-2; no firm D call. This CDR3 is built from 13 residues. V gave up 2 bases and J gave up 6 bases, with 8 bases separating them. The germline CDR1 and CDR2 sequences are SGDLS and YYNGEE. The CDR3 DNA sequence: TGTGCCAGCAGCGTCCCCCAGGCCGGGGAGCTGTTTTTT. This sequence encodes CASSVPQAGELFF.

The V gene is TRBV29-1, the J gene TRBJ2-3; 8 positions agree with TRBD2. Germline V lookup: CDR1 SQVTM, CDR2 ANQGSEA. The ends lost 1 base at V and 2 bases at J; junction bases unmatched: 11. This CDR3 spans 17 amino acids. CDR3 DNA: TGCAGCGTTGAAGTTTGGGAGCGGGGGAAGGTCACAGATACGCAGTATTTT. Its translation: CSVEVWERGKVTDTQYF.

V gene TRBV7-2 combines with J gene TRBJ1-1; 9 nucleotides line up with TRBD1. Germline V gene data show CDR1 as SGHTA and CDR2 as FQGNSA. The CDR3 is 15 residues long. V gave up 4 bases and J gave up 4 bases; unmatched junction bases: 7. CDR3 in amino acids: CASSSVTGGSTEAFF. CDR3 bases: TGTGCCAGCAGCTCAGTGACAGGGGGGAGCACTGAAGCTTTCTTT.

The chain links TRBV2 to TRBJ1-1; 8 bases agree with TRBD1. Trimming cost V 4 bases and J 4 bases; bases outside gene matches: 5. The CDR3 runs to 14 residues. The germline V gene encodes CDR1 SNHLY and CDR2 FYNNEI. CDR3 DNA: TGTGCCAGCAGTGGGCAGGGGGCGGCCACTGAAGCTTTCTTT. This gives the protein CASSGQGAATEAFF.

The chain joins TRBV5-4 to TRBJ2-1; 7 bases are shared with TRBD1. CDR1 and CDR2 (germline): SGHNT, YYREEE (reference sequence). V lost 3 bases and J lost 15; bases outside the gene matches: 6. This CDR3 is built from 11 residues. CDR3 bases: TGTGCCAGCAGCTCCGGACAGGCGAGGTTCTTC. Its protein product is CASSSGQARFF.

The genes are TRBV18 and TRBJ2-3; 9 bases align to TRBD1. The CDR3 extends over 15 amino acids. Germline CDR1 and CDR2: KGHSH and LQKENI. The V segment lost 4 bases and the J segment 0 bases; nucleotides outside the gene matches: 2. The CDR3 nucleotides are TGTGCCAGCTCACTGGGACAGGGCAGCACAGATACGCAGTATTTT. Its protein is CASSLGQGSTDTQYF.